The rows below give T cell receptor beta chains drawn from one sample of a study of chemoradiotherapy in HPV16-positive cancers. Only in-frame clones appear in the TCRdb table, and some are missing; sequencing was by immunoSEQ multiplex PCR. There are some 24,000 clones in the sample; approximately 93% occur only once, and 2.7% lies in the top ten. Sampling was conducted from a patient who underwent chemoradiotherapy. Source of these receptors: a human donor with HPV-associated anogenital cancer. The CDR3 runs from the conserved cysteine through the conserved F or W. D genes are given only for firm matches. Some rows mark clone size as missing; the rest say once, few, many or name a class of expanded clone.

j_call v_call cdr3_length d_call clone_size cdr3_nt cdr3_aa
TRBJ1-3 TRBV7-2 16 NA NA TGTGCCAGCAGCGCCTCTTTAGGACAGCCTGGAAACACCATATATTTT CASSASLGQPGNTIYF
TRBJ2-7 TRBV29-1 16 NA NA TGCAGCGTTGAAGATCGGGGGACTGGGAGCGGGTACGAGCAGTACTTC CSVEDRGTGSGYEQYF
TRBJ2-1 TRBV7-2 16 TRBD2 NA TGTGCCAGCAGCTTCGTCGGCGGTCTAGCGGGGGGTGAGCAGTTCTTC CASSFVGGLAGGEQFF
TRBJ1-5 TRBV7-8 15 NA NA TGTGCCAGCAGCTTAGAACGCCAGAGGAATCAGCCCCAGCATTTT CASSLERQRNQPQHF
TRBJ2-5 TRBV28 13 NA NA TGTGCCAGCAGTTTAAGAAGGGAGGAGACCCAGTACTTC CASSLRREETQYF
TRBJ2-7 TRBV7-2 18 TRBD2 NA TGTGCCAGCAGCTTACGAGGAATTGTGGGACTAGCGGGAGACGAGCAGTACTTC CASSLRGIVGLAGDEQYF
TRBJ1-5 TRBV27 16 NA once TGTGCCAGCGCCTTGAAAGGGGCAGTGATCAATCAGCCCCAGCATTTT CASALKGAVINQPQHF
TRBJ2-5 TRBV5-4 17 TRBD2 NA TGTGCCAGCAGCTTGGGGCATAGCGGGGGATTCCAAGAGACCCAGTACTTC CASSLGHSGGFQETQYF
TRBJ1-1 TRBV10-3 14 TRBD1 NA TGTGCCATCAGTAGGGACAGTTTGAACACTGAAGCTTTCTTT CAISRDSLNTEAFF
TRBJ1-2 TRBV27 13 NA NA TGTGCCAGCAGTCCAGGGGTTAACTATGGCTACACCTTC CASSPGVNYGYTF
TRBJ1-3 TRBV6-1 14 NA NA TGTGCCGGAAAGCACGAAGCAGGGACCAACACCATATATTTT CAGKHEAGTNTIYF
TRBJ2-5 TRBV5-4 15 TRBD2 once TGTGCCAGCAGCTTGGGGGGGACTAGTAGGGAGACCCAGTACTTC CASSLGGTSRETQYF
TRBJ2-3 TRBV5-4 17 TRBD2 few TGTGCCAGCAGCTTTGGGACTAGCGGGAGTAGGGCAGATACGCAGTATTTT CASSFGTSGSRADTQYF
TRBJ2-2 TRBV18 16 TRBD2 NA TGTGCCAGCTCACCGGGACTAGCGGCCAACACCGGGGAGCTGTTTTTT CASSPGLAANTGELFF
TRBJ2-3 TRBV7-2 17 TRBD2 once TGTGCCAGCAGCTTAAAGTTTGCGGGGGGGGCGACAGATACGCAGTATTTT CASSLKFAGGATDTQYF
TRBJ1-2 TRBV28 14 NA NA TGTGCCACCAAGCCCGCCGACAGGATCTATGGCTACACCTTC CATKPADRIYGYTF
TRBJ2-5 TRBV6-6 16 TRBD2 NA TGTGCCAGCAGTTACTCGACTACTAGCGGGAGTGAGACCCAGTACTTC CASSYSTTSGSETQYF
TRBJ1-1 TRBV14 15 NA NA TGTGCCAGCAGCCTTCGACAAGGAGTGAACACTGAAGCTTTCTTT CASSLRQGVNTEAFF
TRBJ1-2 TRBV6-1 14 NA NA TGTGCCAGCAGTAAATGGGGGGAGGACTATGGCTACACCTTC CASSKWGEDYGYTF
TRBJ1-2 TRBV6-6 15 NA NA TGTGCCAGCAGTACCCGGACAGCCGCTAACTATGGCTACACCTTC CASSTRTAANYGYTF
TRBJ2-7 TRBV6-6 14 NA few TGTGCCAGCACCCAGAGGGACGGTCCCTACGAGCAGTACTTC CASTQRDGPYEQYF
TRBJ1-5 TRBV19 16 NA NA TGTGCCAGTAGTTTTACAGGAGTCCCTCTAGGGGGGCCCCAGCATTTT CASSFTGVPLGGPQHF
TRBJ1-6 TRBV9 16 TRBD1 NA TGTGCCAGCAGCGATTGGACAGGGGGCGTTTATTCACCCCTCCACTTT CASSDWTGGVYSPLHF
TRBJ2-3 TRBV19 17 NA NA TGTGCCAGTAGTGGAGGTCCCGGGACACATAGCACAGATACGCAGTATTTT CASSGGPGTHSTDTQYF
TRBJ2-7 TRBV6-1 15 NA NA TGTGCCAGCAGCCGAGAACTGGGGGGTTCCTACGAGCAGTACTTC CASSRELGGSYEQYF
TRBJ1-1 TRBV27 15 TRBD1 NA TGTGCCAGCAGTTTATCCCGGGACAGCCCCTGGGGCGCTTTCTTT CASSLSRDSPWGAFF
TRBJ1-2 TRBV28 13 NA NA TGTGCCAGCAGTTTCAGCAGGCACTATGGCTACACCTTC CASSFSRHYGYTF
TRBJ2-2 TRBV7-8 16 NA few TGTGCCAGCAGCCTCAACCGGGTAACGAACACCGGGGAGCTGTTTTTT CASSLNRVTNTGELFF
TRBJ2-3 TRBV18 17 NA NA TGTGCCAGCTCACCTGTACAGAAGGGGTTAAGCACAGATACGCAGTATTTT CASSPVQKGLSTDTQYF
TRBJ2-3 TRBV25-1 14 NA NA TGTGCCAGCAGTGAGTGGTCCGAGACAGATACGCAGTATTTT CASSEWSETDTQYF
TRBJ2-1 TRBV29-1 14 TRBD1 NA TGCAGCGTTGAGGGACAGGGGCTGGTCTATGAGCAGTTCTTC CSVEGQGLVYEQFF
TRBJ1-2 TRBV19 16 TRBD1 few TGTGCCAGTAGTACACGGCCGCGACAGGGAAACTATGGCTACACCTTC CASSTRPRQGNYGYTF
TRBJ2-3 TRBV29-1 12 NA NA TGCAGCGTTTGGGACAGCACAGATACGCAGTATTTT CSVWDSTDTQYF
TRBJ2-5 TRBV19 16 TRBD1 NA TGTGCCAGTAGTTCCCCGGGACAGGGGGCTCAAGAGACCCAGTACTTC CASSSPGQGAQETQYF
TRBJ2-1 TRBV19 11 NA NA TGTGCCAGTAGTATCCGAAATGAGCAGTTCTTC CASSIRNEQFF
TRBJ2-3 TRBV11-2 16 NA NA TGTGCCAGCAGCTTAGCTATTGGAGGGGACCCAGATACGCAGTATTTT CASSLAIGGDPDTQYF
TRBJ1-5 TRBV5-4 15 TRBD1 NA TGTGCCAGTTGCTCCACAGGGGCCGGGGGTCAGCCCCAGCATTTT CASCSTGAGGQPQHF
TRBJ1-5 TRBV5-6 16 NA once TGTGCCAGCAGCTTATGGGAGCGAGGAGGCAATCAGCCCCAGCATTTT CASSLWERGGNQPQHF
TRBJ2-2 TRBV19 14 NA once TGTGCCAGTAGTATCTCGGTGGGTGCCGGGGAGCTGTTTTTT CASSISVGAGELFF
TRBJ1-2 TRBV7-2 14 NA NA TGTGCCAGCAGCTTAGCTGGGGCTCGGTATGGCTACACCTTC CASSLAGARYGYTF
TRBJ2-3 TRBV19 14 NA NA TGTGCCAGTAGTTCCGGCCCGTCTACAGATACGCAGTATTTT CASSSGPSTDTQYF
TRBJ1-2 TRBV5-1 16 TRBD1 NA TGCGCCAGCAGTCTGGCGACAGGGGGCGCTAACTATGGCTACACCTTC CASSLATGGANYGYTF
TRBJ1-2 TRBV5-1 14 NA NA TGCGCCAGCACCGCTTCCGGCGGGAACTATGGCTACACCTTC CASTASGGNYGYTF
TRBJ1-6 TRBV11-2 13 NA NA TGTGCCAGCAGCTCCGGTGAGAGTACACCCCTCCACTTT CASSSGESTPLHF
TRBJ2-7 TRBV6-1 15 TRBD1 NA TGTGCCAGCAGCCTTGAGCCGGGACAGCTGTACGAGCAGTACTTC CASSLEPGQLYEQYF
TRBJ2-2 TRBV9 13 NA NA TGTGCCAGCAGCGTAGTGACAGCCGGGGAGCTGTTTTTT CASSVVTAGELFF
TRBJ2-3 TRBV10-3 13 TRBD1 NA TGTGCCACCACAGGGGGCTATCAAGATACGCAGTATTTT CATTGGYQDTQYF
TRBJ1-5 TRBV6-1 13 NA NA TGTGCCAGCAGCCACGAGGTTAATCAGCCCCAGCATTTT CASSHEVNQPQHF
TRBJ1-2 TRBV5-5 15 NA NA TGTGCCAGCAGCTTATACGTGCAGGGCGGCTATGGCTACACCTTC CASSLYVQGGYGYTF
TRBJ2-7 TRBV20-1 11 NA NA TGCAGTGCAAGAGGACATTCCGAGCAGTACTTC CSARGHSEQYF
TRBJ2-7 TRBV7-2 17 TRBD2 NA TGTGCCAGCAGCTTAATGGATGGACTAGCGGGGGGCATCGAGCAGTACTTC CASSLMDGLAGGIEQYF